Below, 19 T cell receptor beta chains from the same sample are listed, as sequenced in a study of cytomegalovirus exposure and HLA in healthy donors. Vbeta (60) and Jbeta (13) primers were used in the PCR. Method: immunoSEQ multiplex PCR; TCRdb's copy keeps in-frame clones and lacks some. The table shows tens of thousands of clones, with approximately 80% occurring only once. The sequenced material came from PBMCs. The origin of the receptors is a woman aged 30 to 39 in good health and CMV-seronegative.

J is TRBJ2-4 and V is TRBV19; 8 bases are shared with TRBD1. There are 16 residues in the CDR3. CDR1 and CDR2 (germline): LNHDA, SQIVND (reference sequence). Trimming took 6 bases from V and 1 from J; bases not matched to a gene: 8. The chain's CDR3 is CASSLDRGLAKNIQYF. CDR3 coding DNA: TGTGCCAGTAGCCTAGACAGGGGTCTGGCCAAAAACATTCAGTACTTC.

The CDR3 is CASSREWTGAGNTIYF. For the CDR3, the DNA is TGTGCCAGCAGCCGAGAGTGGACAGGGGCTGGAAACACCATATATTTT. The chain carries TRBV4-2 and TRBJ1-3, with 9 bases lining up with TRBD1. Germline CDR1 is LGHNA and CDR2 is YNFKEQ. V lost 4 bases and J lost 2; bases outside the gene matches: 6. There are 16 residues in the CDR3.

This chain joins TRBV4-1 and TRBJ2-1, with 7 nucleotides matching TRBD1. CDR3 size: 15 residues. The germline V gene has CDR1 MGHRA and CDR2 YSYEKL. Trimming cost V 1 base and J 3 bases; bases outside gene matches: 3. In DNA, the CDR3 is TGCGCCAGCAGCCAAGGGACAGGAGACTACAATGAGCAGTTCTTC. It is translated as CASSQGTGDYNEQFF.

V and J are TRBV11-2 and TRBJ1-3; D call uncertain. Looked up from germline, CDR1 is SGHAT and CDR2 is FQNNGV. This CDR3 is 12 amino acids long. Trimming cost V 3 bases and J 9 bases, with 9 bases left between them. As DNA, the CDR3 is TGTGCCAGCAGCTTGGGTTACAGCACCATATATTTT. Protein product: CASSLGYSTIYF. Full variable domain (outside the CDR3, taken from reference TRBV11-2 and TRBJ1-3): EAGVAQSPRYKIIEKRQSVAFWCNPISGHATLYWYQQILGQGPKLLIQFQNNGVVDDSQLPKDRFSAERLKGVDSTLKIQPAKLEDSAVYLCASSLGYSTIYFGEGSWLTVV.

The chain is built from TRBV20-1 and TRBJ1-4; D call uncertain. Trimming removed 8 bases from V and 10 bases from J, with 14 bases in between. Germline CDR1 and CDR2: DFQATT and SNEGSKA (reference sequence). The CDR3 consists of 11 residues. CDR3 region: CSTYKEGKLFF. CDR3 nucleotides: TGCAGTACTTACAAGGAGGGAAAACTGTTTTTT.

This clone was recorded only once. The chain employs TRBV28 and TRBJ1-1; 7 nucleotides line up with TRBD1. Trimming cost V 5 bases and J 6 bases; bases outside gene matches: 9. CDR1 and CDR2 from the germline V gene are MDHEN and SYDVKM. The CDR3 contains 14 residues. The CDR3 is CASSPPTGAAEAFF. The CDR3 DNA follows: TGTGCCAGCAGTCCCCCAACAGGGGCGGCTGAAGCTTTCTTT.

This chain uses TRBV18 with TRBJ1-6, with 8 bases identical to TRBD1. Germline values: CDR1 KGHSH, CDR2 LQKENI. Trimming removed 5 bases from V and 0 bases from J; junction bases left unmatched: 3. The CDR3 consists of 16 residues. This chain's CDR3 is CASSRTGSSYNSPLHF. CDR3 DNA sequence: TGTGCCAGCTCAAGGACAGGGAGCTCCTATAATTCACCCCTCCACTTT.

This chain links TRBV20-1 with TRBJ1-1, with 9 bases lining up with TRBD1. J lost 7 bases, V lost 5 bases, and 2 bases had no gene match. From germline, CDR1 is DFQATT and CDR2 SNEGSKA (reference sequence). This CDR3 has 11 residues. The CDR3 loop reads CSARTGDEAFF. CDR3 DNA sequence: TGCAGTGCTCGGACAGGGGATGAAGCTTTCTTT.

Comments on this clone: Relative to the germline gene, one junction end is altered; a read error may explain this. The chain joins TRBV6-6 to TRBJ2-7; weak D call: TRBD2 (6 bases). In germline, CDR1 is MNHNY, CDR2 SVGAGI (reference sequence). The CDR3 covers 13 residues. In DNA, the CDR3 is TGTGCCAGCACTAACACAAAGGGAGGCAGGGAAAACTTC. The encoded protein is CASTNTKGGRENF.

J is TRBJ2-5 and V is TRBV27, with 8 nucleotides matching TRBD2. Per germline, CDR1 MNHEY and CDR2 SMNVEV (reference sequence). This CDR3 contains 15 residues. V shed 0 bases and J 2 bases; nucleotides not matched to a gene: 2. The CDR3 here is CASSLSPSGQETQYF. The CDR3 coding sequence is TGTGCCAGCAGTTTATCCCCTAGCGGGCAAGAGACCCAGTACTTC.

The genes are TRBV20-1 and TRBJ2-7, with unresolved D. V was pared by 1 base and J by 7 bases, with 8 bases between. In germline, CDR1 is DFQATT, CDR2 SNEGSKA (reference sequence). This CDR3 contains 11 residues. The CDR3 sequence: CSARGRIEQYF. CDR3 DNA sequence: TGCAGTGCTAGAGGCAGAATTGAGCAGTACTTC.

The rearrangement links TRBV6-1 to TRBJ2-5; TRBD2 might be the D (5 bases). V was pared by 5 bases and J by 5 bases, with 12 bases between. The CDR3 sequence is 13 residues long. Germline lookup yields CDR1 MNHNS and CDR2 SASEGT. CDR3 loop: CASSLLAEETQYF. In DNA, the CDR3 is TGTGCCAGCAGTTTGCTAGCCGAGGAGACCCAGTACTTC.

This chain uses TRBV28 with TRBJ1-2; D gene uncertain. Germline CDR1 and CDR2: MDHEN and SYDVKM. CDR3 length: 12 residues. V lost 6 bases, J lost 4 bases, and 9 bases lay in between. The CDR3 bases are TGTGCCAGCAGGCCTGATAGCTATGGCTACACCTTC. Encoded protein: CASRPDSYGYTF.

The chain joins TRBV15 to TRBJ2-6; 7 positions match TRBD1. This CDR3 region has 15 residues. J gave up 11 bases and V 0 bases, and 7 bases lay outside the gene matches. Looked up from germline, CDR1 is LNHNV and CDR2 is YYDKDF (reference sequence). This CDR3 reads CATSRERQGSDVLTF. The CDR3 DNA follows: TGTGCCACCAGCAGAGAGAGACAGGGAAGTGACGTCCTGACTTTC.

The CDR3 spells CASSLATIVGTGADTQYF. The CDR3 DNA reads as TGTGCCAGCAGCTTAGCAACAATAGTCGGGACAGGGGCAGATACGCAGTATTTT. The rearrangement joins TRBV7-8 to TRBJ2-3, with 10 bases identical to TRBD1. Germline trimming cut 0 bases from V and 4 bases from J; bases unmatched to any gene: 10. The CDR3 covers 18 residues. The V gene's germline CDR1 is SGHVS and CDR2 FQNEAQ.

The gene calls are TRBV27 and TRBJ2-3; D is possibly TRBD2 (6 bases). With 2 bases removed from V and 3 bases from J, the gap between germline ends came to 6 bases. CDR3 length equals 13 residues. Germline CDR1 is MNHEY and CDR2 is SMNVEV (reference sequence). The CDR3 DNA reads as TGTGCCAGCAGTTTAGGGGGGACAGATACGCAGTATTTT. Its translation: CASSLGGTDTQYF.

This clone has a single count. V usage is TRBV27 and J usage is TRBJ1-5; D gene unclear. Trimming shortened V by 6 bases and J by 0 bases, and 12 bases separated the two germline ends. CDR1 is MNHEY, CDR2 SMNVEV, per germline (reference sequence). This CDR3 has 15 amino acids. Here the CDR3 reads CASRAGIISNQPQHF. CDR3 coding DNA: TGTGCCAGCAGGGCAGGAATCATTAGCAATCAGCCCCAGCATTTT.

The rearrangement uses TRBV6-1 and TRBJ1-1; perhaps TRBD1 as D (5 bases). Germline loops: CDR1 MNHNS, CDR2 SASEGT. There are 15 residues in the CDR3. The ends were cut back, 3 bases at V and 1 base at J, with 12 bases in the middle. The CDR3 region has the DNA TGTGCCAGCAGTGATAAGGGGCAGGCGAACACTGAAGCTTTCTTT. Protein product: CASSDKGQANTEAFF.

This chain uses TRBV5-6 with TRBJ2-1; TRBD2 matches 8 bases. The CDR3 is 14 amino acids. Trimming took 3 bases from V and 9 from J; bases not matched to a gene: 8. CDR1 is SGHDT and CDR2 is YYEEEE in the germline V gene. The CDR3 sequence is CASSSGGDPPEQFF. CDR3 DNA sequence: TGTGCCAGCAGCTCGGGAGGGGACCCCCCTGAGCAGTTCTTC.